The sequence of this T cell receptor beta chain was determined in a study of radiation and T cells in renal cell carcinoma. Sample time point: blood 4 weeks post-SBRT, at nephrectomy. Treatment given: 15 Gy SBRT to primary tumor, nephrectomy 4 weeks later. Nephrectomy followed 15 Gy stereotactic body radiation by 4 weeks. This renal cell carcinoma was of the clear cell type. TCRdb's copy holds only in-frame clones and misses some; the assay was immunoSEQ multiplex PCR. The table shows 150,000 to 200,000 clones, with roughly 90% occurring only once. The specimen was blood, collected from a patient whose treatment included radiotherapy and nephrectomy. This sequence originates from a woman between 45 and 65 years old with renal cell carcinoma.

In DNA form, the CDR3 reads TGTGCCAGCAGCTTTTCAGGAAACACTGAAGCTTTCTTT. Its translation is CASSFSGNTEAFF. This rearrangement joins TRBV7-2 to TRBJ1-1, with D unclear. Germline CDR1 is SGHTA and CDR2 is FQGNSA. This CDR3 region has 13 residues. The V end was cut by 3 bases, the J end by 2 bases, with 7 bases between.